Listed below are T cell receptor beta chains from one sample, sequenced in a study of cytomegalovirus exposure and HLA in healthy donors. Repertoires were generated with immunoSEQ multiplex PCR, while TCRdb's copy carries only in-frame clones and drops some. The table has 64,000 or so clones, around 70% seen once. The source material was PBMCs. Every receptor here comes from a man aged 40-49 years in good health and CMV-seropositive. The CDR3 runs from the conserved cysteine through the conserved F or W. Clone size is not always given. Where it is, it says once, few, many or a class for expanded clones.

size: NA; J: TRBJ1-1; V: TRBV6-5; CDR3: CASRPPGGAAEAFF
size: NA; J: TRBJ2-5; V: TRBV14; CDR3: CASSQGLQGGWETQYF
size: NA; J: TRBJ2-7; V: TRBV7-9; CDR3: CASSLQTGSHEQYF
size: few; J: TRBJ1-5; V: TRBV2; CDR3: CASSEARGRALGQPQHF
size: NA; J: TRBJ2-7; V: TRBV7-2; CDR3: CASSPLSSSYEQYF
size: NA; J: TRBJ2-3; V: TRBV10-3; CDR3: CAIRTSLTDTQYF
size: few; J: TRBJ2-7; V: TRBV5-1; CDR3: CASSLYGRDEQYF
size: NA; J: TRBJ1-1; V: TRBV5-1; CDR3: CASSLVPPGLDTEAFF
size: NA; J: TRBJ1-6; V: TRBV9; CDR3: CASSALGDNSPLHF
size: few; J: TRBJ1-5; V: TRBV2; CDR3: CASTDPGLNQPQHF
size: few; J: TRBJ2-3; V: TRBV6-5; CDR3: CASSYKPQGPGDTQYF
size: NA; J: TRBJ2-3; V: TRBV25-1; CDR3: CASQLAGALDTQYF
size: few; J: TRBJ2-7; V: TRBV5-6; CDR3: CASSLGTGIYEQYF
size: once; J: TRBJ2-5; V: TRBV29-1; CDR3: CSVARQMKETQYF
size: few; J: TRBJ1-2; V: TRBV28; CDR3: CASTSGDYGYTF
size: NA; J: TRBJ2-1; V: TRBV20-1; CDR3: CSARTRGEQFF
size: NA; J: TRBJ1-1; V: TRBV5-1; CDR3: CASSEDGRTEAFF
size: medium-sized; J: TRBJ1-1; V: TRBV10-3; CDR3: CAIKIQGDTEAFF
size: NA; J: TRBJ1-2; V: TRBV2; CDR3: CASSGTGLANYGYTF
size: NA; J: TRBJ2-5; V: TRBV28; CDR3: CASRPGTGGSQETQYF
size: NA; J: TRBJ2-7; V: TRBV5-6; CDR3: CASSSLIYQGIYEQYF
size: NA; J: TRBJ1-1; V: TRBV6-6; CDR3: CASTIRQTPLNTEAFF
size: NA; J: TRBJ2-1; V: TRBV9; CDR3: CASSVEAGGLDNEQFF
size: NA; J: TRBJ1-5; V: TRBV2; CDR3: CASSGDGQGSQPQHF
size: NA; J: TRBJ2-1; V: TRBV11-2; CDR3: CASSLDPTGSYNEQFF
size: NA; J: TRBJ2-2; V: TRBV5-1; CDR3: CASSSRQGAGTGELFF
size: NA; J: TRBJ2-2; V: TRBV5-1; CDR3: CASSSLGWGETGELFF
size: NA; J: TRBJ2-1; V: TRBV5-4; CDR3: CASSLTGGGQFF
size: NA; J: TRBJ1-1; V: TRBV6-5; CDR3: CASSYSWPGDVSGAFF
size: few; J: TRBJ2-2; V: TRBV4-2; CDR3: CASSQRGTGVTGELFF
size: NA; J: TRBJ1-5; V: TRBV7-9; CDR3: CASSSISGGNQPQHF
size: NA; J: TRBJ2-7; V: TRBV6-5; CDR3: CASSYSAGGSGYEQYF
size: once; J: TRBJ2-5; V: TRBV19; CDR3: CASSIGVSKTQYF
size: once; J: TRBJ2-1; V: TRBV25-1; CDR3: CASSEGVGGRSSYNEQFF
size: NA; J: TRBJ2-7; V: TRBV6-6; CDR3: CASRTGAYEQYF
size: NA; J: TRBJ2-7; V: TRBV5-1; CDR3: CASRDSYEQYF